The 16 T cell receptor beta chains below all came from one sample that was sequenced in a study of tumor-infiltrating lymphocytes in primary liver carcinoma. Scientists recovered RNA and DNA together from around 20-30 mg of unsorted bulk tissue. TCR beta cDNA was prepared out of around 460 ng total RNA by means of a constant-region primer. What produced the TCR beta libraries was three nested multiplex PCR rounds using slightly modified ARM-PCR. PCR rounds one and two used TRBV1-TRBV30 forward primers with a C-beta reverse primer for around 9 cycles each. Each CDR3 protein gets one entry after TCRdb re-called the multiplex PCR reads with MiXCR. This table holds some 51,000 distinct CDR3 sequences, around three quarters found once. The specimen was liver tumor tissue from sampling region 3. Subset described: tumor region T3, left-lateral pole. These receptors originate from a man between 40 and 49 years old with primary liver carcinoma and hepatitis B virus infection.

V gene TRBV12-3 or TRBV12-4 combines with J gene TRBJ2-6; D ambiguous. CDR3 length: 13 residues. Here the CDR3 reads CASYRSRANVLTF. CDR3 bases: TGTGCTAGCTACCGGTCTAGGGCCAACGTCCTGACTTTC.

The count of this clonotype is one. An end of the junction differs from the germline gene, which may be a read error. The chain combines TRBV11-2 with TRBJ1-4; tentatively, D is TRBD1 (5 bases). Germline loops: CDR1 SGHAT, CDR2 FQNNGV. CDR3 length: 14 residues. CDR3 in DNA: TGTGCCAGCAGCTTCGAGGTTCGGGACGAAAAACTATTTTTT. The encoded protein is CASSFEVRDEKLFF.

This clonotype was observed a single time. The CDR3 end shows no conserved phenylalanine or tryptophan, and so a read error is likely. The chain employs TRBV11-2 and TRBJ2-5, with a possible D match to TRBD2 (6 bases). There are 16 residues in the CDR3. The germline V gene has CDR1 SGHAT and CDR2 FQNNGV. The CDR3 bases are TGTGGCAGCAGATTCCGGGACTCGGCCCACCAAGAGACCCAGTACCTC. This encodes CGSRFRDSAHQETQYL.

In regard to this clonotype: The CDR3 does not end in the conserved phenylalanine or tryptophan, so this is likely a read error. This chain connects TRBV7-9 to TRBJ2-1; D is uncertain. Trimming took 4 bases from V and 7 from J, leaving 11 bases between them. CDR3 length: 13 amino acids. Germline V gives CDR1 SEHNR, CDR2 FQNEAQ (reference sequence). The CDR3 is CASSSQIRNEQFL. DNA of the CDR3: TGTGCCAGCAGCTCGCAGATTAGGAATGAGCAGTTCTTA.

CDR3 amino acids: CASSLCHGTGANVLTF. In nucleotides, the CDR3 is TGTGCCAGCAGTTTATGTCATGGAACTGGGGCCAACGTCCTGACTTTC. The chain combines TRBV6-2 or TRBV6-3 with TRBJ2-6, with unresolved D. CDR1 and CDR2 from the germline V gene are MNHEY and SVGEGT. The CDR3 runs to 16 residues. With 4 bases removed from V and 2 bases from J, the gap between germline ends came to 12 bases.

A single count supports this clonotype. The junction does not match germline at one end; this may be a read error. This chain uses TRBV7-8 with TRBJ2-1; the match to TRBD2 covers 12 bases. Germline V CDR1 and CDR2: SGHVS, FQNEAQ. The CDR3 is 15 residues long. CDR3 sequence reads: CVSSGRTSGMNVQFF. For the CDR3, the DNA is TGTGTCAGCAGCGGGAGGACTAGCGGGATGAATGTGCAGTTCTTC.

Comment on this clonotype: The germline gene is not matched at one end of the junction; a read error may be the cause. The J gene is TRBJ2-7, the V gene TRBV11-1; D tentatively fits TRBD1 or TRBD2 (5 bases each). Germline CDR1 SGHAT, CDR2 FQDESV (reference sequence). The CDR3 length is 18 residues. The chain's CDR3 is CASSFNFVRTGQPYEQYF. CDR3 DNA: TGTGCCAGCAGCTTCAACTTTGTCCGGACGGGGCAACCCTACGAGCAGTATTTC.

About this clonotype itself: One end of the junction fails to match germline, which may point to a read error. The CDR3 protein is CTRSQGGHYEQYF. The CDR3 DNA is TGCACCAGGAGCCAAGGGGGACACTACGAGCAGTACTTC. The rearrangement joins TRBV4-1 to TRBJ2-7, with D perhaps matching TRBD1 (6 bases). The CDR3 sequence is 13 residues long. Looked up from germline, CDR1 is MGHRA and CDR2 is YSYEKL.

This clonotype occurred many times. The gene calls are TRBV11-3 and TRBJ2-7, with D perhaps TRBD1 (5 bases). Between the trimmed V and J ends, which lost 5 bases and 2 bases, there was a span of 16 bases. CDR3 length equals 15 residues. Germline CDR1 SGHNT, CDR2 YENEEA. The DNA of the CDR3 is TGTGCCAGCAGCCCAGGGATGACAGCCCCCTACGAGCAGTACTTC. Amino acid sequence: CASSPGMTAPYEQYF.

Remarks on this clonotype: The junction departs from germline at one end; a sequencing error may be responsible. The chain recombines TRBV28 with TRBJ2-1; D is undetermined. This CDR3 has 12 amino acids. CDR1 and CDR2 (germline): MDHEN, SYDVKM. CDR3 nucleotides: TGTGCCAGCAGTTTATTAGGGAATGAGCAGTCCTTC. It specifies CASSLLGNEQSF.

On this clonotype itself: Here the CDR3 omits its conserved ending phenylalanine or tryptophan, so a read error is the likely source. This chain links TRBV18 with TRBJ2-4; D might be TRBD2 (5 bases). Germline-derived CDR1 and CDR2 are KGHSH and LQKENI. The CDR3 has 14 amino acids. The CDR3 protein is CASPPTRSVDIQYL. In DNA form, the CDR3 reads TGTGCCAGCCCACCAACTAGGTCCGTGGACATTCAGTACCTC.

This clonotype was seen repeatedly, ten times or more. The chain uses TRBV5-4 and TRBJ2-6; D is possibly TRBD1 or TRBD2 (5 bases each). Germline values: CDR1 SGHNT, CDR2 YYREEE (reference sequence). This CDR3 contains 18 residues. Trimming left V 2 bases short and J 0 bases short, with 15 bases between. The CDR3 region has the DNA TGTGCCAGCAGCTTCCCCTCGGGGCGAGGCTCTGGGGCCAACGTCCTGACTTTC. Translating it yields CASSFPSGRGSGANVLTF.

For this clonotype: At one end the junction does not follow the germline gene, possibly because of a read error. The V call is TRBV7-9, the J call TRBJ1-1; D call uncertain. The CDR3 loop spans 15 amino acids. Germline lookup yields CDR1 SEHNR and CDR2 FQNEAQ (reference sequence). The CDR3 loop is CASSPHGLMNAEAFF. CDR3 nucleotides: TGTGCCAGCAGCCCTCACGGGCTAATGAACGCTGAAGCTTTCTTT.

This clonotype was counted a few times. The chain recombines TRBV9 with TRBJ2-2; tentatively, D is TRBD2 (5 bases). V lost 0 bases, J lost 5 bases, and 14 bases lay in between. The CDR3 runs to 16 residues. Germline V gene data show CDR1 as SGDLS and CDR2 as YYNGEE. The DNA of the CDR3 is TGTGCCAGCAGCGTAGGTGCCGGGAATCCTACCGGGGAGCTGTTTTTT. This translates into CASSVGAGNPTGELFF.

As regards this clonotype: The junction does not match germline at one end; this may be a read error. This chain uses TRBV10-3 with TRBJ2-7; TRBD1 matches at 7 bases. The CDR3 loop spans 18 amino acids. Germline values: CDR1 ENHRY, CDR2 SYGVKD. This CDR3 is CTISEMTGMVRNPYEQYF. CDR3 nucleotides: TGTACCATCAGTGAGATGACAGGGATGGTCCGTAATCCCTACGAGCAGTACTTC.

Details on this clonotype: The conserved final phenylalanine or tryptophan is absent from the CDR3, which likely points to a read error. The CDR3 loop is CSVDLGRQGSNYEQYL. The CDR3 DNA follows: TGCAGCGTTGATCTGGGCCGACAGGGATCGAATTACGAGCAGTACCTC. The rearrangement joins TRBV29-1 to TRBJ2-7, with 7 bases lining up with TRBD1. V shed 3 bases, J shed 4 bases, and the junction held 15 bases outside the gene matches. Germline loops: CDR1 SQVTM, CDR2 ANQGSEA. CDR3 length: 16 amino acids.